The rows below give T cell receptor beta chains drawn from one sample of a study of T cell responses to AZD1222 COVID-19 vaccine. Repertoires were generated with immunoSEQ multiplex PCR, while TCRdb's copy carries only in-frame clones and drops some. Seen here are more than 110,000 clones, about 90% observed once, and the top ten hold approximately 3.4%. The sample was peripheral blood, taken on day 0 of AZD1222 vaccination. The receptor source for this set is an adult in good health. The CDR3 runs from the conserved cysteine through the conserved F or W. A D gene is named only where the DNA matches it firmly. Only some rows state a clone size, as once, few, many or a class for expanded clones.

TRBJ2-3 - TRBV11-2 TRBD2 CASRLLAGFTDTQYF TGTGCCAGCAGGTTACTAGCGGGCTTCACAGATACGCAGTATTTT
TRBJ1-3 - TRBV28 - CASSRRTRQTGNTIYF TGTGCCAGCAGTCGACGGACCCGACAGACGGGAAACACCATATATTTT
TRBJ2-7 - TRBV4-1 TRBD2 CASSQELRQGEKESGSRFEQYF TGCGCCAGCAGCCAAGAACTTCGCCAGGGCGAAAAAGAAAGCGGGAGTCGTTTCGAGCAGTACTTC
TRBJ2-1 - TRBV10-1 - CASSEEGATENEQFF TGCGCCAGCAGTGAGGAGGGAGCTACGGAGAATGAGCAGTTCTTC
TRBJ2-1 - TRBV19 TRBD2 CASSRTSASSYNEQFF TGTGCCAGTAGTCGTACTAGCGCCAGCTCCTACAATGAGCAGTTCTTC
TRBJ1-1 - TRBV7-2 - CASSPRQSNTEAFF TGTGCCAGCAGCCCCCGACAGTCGAACACTGAAGCTTTCTTT
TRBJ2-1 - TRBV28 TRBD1 CASTPGGDRSYNEQFF TGTGCCAGCACCCCCGGTGGGGACAGGTCATACAATGAGCAGTTCTTC
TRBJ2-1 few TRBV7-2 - CASSRGSSSYNEQFF TGTGCCAGCTCCCGTGGGTCGAGCTCCTACAATGAGCAGTTCTTC
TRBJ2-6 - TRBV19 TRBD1 CASSVNRGLGANVLTF TGTGCCAGTAGTGTCAACAGGGGGCTTGGGGCCAACGTCCTGACTTTC
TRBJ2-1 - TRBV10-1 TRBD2 CASSESAGVAYNEQFF TGCGCCAGCAGTGAGTCTGCGGGAGTGGCCTACAATGAGCAGTTCTTC
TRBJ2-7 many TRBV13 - CASSLGGINSYEQYF TGTGCCAGCAGCTTAGGCGGAATAAACTCCTACGAGCAGTACTTC
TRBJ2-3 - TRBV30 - CAWSTWTQYF TGTGCCTGGAGTACGTGGACGCAGTATTTT
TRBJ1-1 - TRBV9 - CASSVVSGGEAFF TGTGCCAGCAGCGTAGTCTCGGGGGGCGAAGCTTTCTTT
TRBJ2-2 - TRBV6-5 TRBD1 CASNPTGDFTGELFF TGTGCCAGCAACCCGACAGGGGACTTCACCGGGGAGCTGTTTTTT
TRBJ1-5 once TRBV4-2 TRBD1 CASSQSGQGAGQPQHF TGTGCCAGCAGCCAATCCGGACAGGGGGCTGGTCAGCCCCAGCATTTT
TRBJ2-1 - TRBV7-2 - CASSPEAASYNEQFF TGTGCCAGCAGCCCTGAGGCGGCGTCCTACAATGAGCAGTTCTTC
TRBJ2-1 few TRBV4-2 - CASSQESGSWDEQFF TGTGCCAGCAGCCAAGAAAGCGGTTCTTGGGATGAGCAGTTCTTC
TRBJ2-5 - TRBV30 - CAWSLGYF TGTGCCTGGAGCTTGGGCTACTTC
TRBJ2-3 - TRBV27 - CASSFLWRQETDTQYF TGTGCCAGCAGTTTTCTCTGGAGACAAGAGACAGATACGCAGTATTTT
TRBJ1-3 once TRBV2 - CASRDPGDEGNTIYF TGTGCCAGCAGGGACCCGGGCGACGAGGGAAACACCATATATTTT
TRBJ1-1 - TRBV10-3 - CAISGGQNTEAFF TGTGCCATCAGTGGAGGTCAGAACACTGAAGCTTTCTTT
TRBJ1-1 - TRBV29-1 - CSVWGGTTEAFF TGCAGCGTCTGGGGGGGGACCACTGAAGCTTTCTTT
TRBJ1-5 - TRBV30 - CAWAGKALQPQHF TGTGCCTGGGCCGGGAAAGCACTCCAGCCCCAGCATTTT
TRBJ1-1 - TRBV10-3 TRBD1 CAISPGTGEDTEAFF TGTGCCATCAGTCCAGGGACAGGTGAAGACACTGAAGCTTTCTTT
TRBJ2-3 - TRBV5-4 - CASSLTVGPSTDTQYF TGTGCCAGCAGCCTAACAGTGGGGCCGAGCACAGATACGCAGTATTTT
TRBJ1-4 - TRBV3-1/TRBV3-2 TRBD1 CASSQGTGEKLFF TGTGCCAGCAGCCAAGGGACAGGGGAAAAACTGTTTTTT
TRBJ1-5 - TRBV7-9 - CASSQGATGPQHF TGTGCCAGCAGCCAAGGGGCCACCGGGCCCCAGCATTTT
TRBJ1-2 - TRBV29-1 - CSVLIGHGYTF TGCAGCGTCCTCATAGGGCATGGCTACACCTTC
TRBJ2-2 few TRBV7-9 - CASSPGTNTGELFF TGTGCCAGCTCACCCGGGACGAACACCGGGGAGCTGTTTTTT
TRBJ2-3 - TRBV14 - CASSLDSLTDTQYF TGTGCCAGCAGCCTGGACAGCTTGACAGATACGCAGTATTTT
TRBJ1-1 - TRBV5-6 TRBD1 CASRRGQEKAFF TGTGCCAGCAGAAGGGGACAGGAAAAAGCTTTCTTT
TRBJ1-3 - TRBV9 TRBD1 CASSVSGQGLSTIYF TGTGCCAGCAGCGTATCTGGACAGGGATTGAGTACCATATATTTT
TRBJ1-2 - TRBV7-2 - CASSSGAGVGYTF TGTGCCAGCAGCTCCGGGGCGGGGGTTGGCTACACCTTC
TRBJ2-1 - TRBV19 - CASSIDNPGVNEQFF TGTGCCAGTAGTATAGATAATCCCGGGGTCAATGAGCAGTTCTTC
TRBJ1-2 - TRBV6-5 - CASEVHYGYTF TGTGCCAGCGAGGTTCACTATGGCTACACCTTC
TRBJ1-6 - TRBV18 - CASSPISGDDSPLHF TGTGCCAGCTCACCGATCTCGGGGGATGATTCACCCCTCCACTTT
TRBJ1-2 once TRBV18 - CASSPAEVIGFDYGYTF TGTGCCAGCTCACCAGCGGAAGTTATTGGGTTTGACTATGGCTACACCTTC
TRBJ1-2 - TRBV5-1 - CASSLVREDNYGYTF TGCGCCAGCAGCTTGGTGCGGGAGGACAACTATGGCTACACCTTC
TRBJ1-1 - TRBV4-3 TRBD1 CASSQDRGVTEAFF TGCGCCAGCAGCCAAGACAGGGGGGTCACTGAAGCTTTCTTT
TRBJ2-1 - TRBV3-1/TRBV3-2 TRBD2 CASSQGRLANEQFF TGTGCCAGCAGCCAAGGACGACTAGCCAATGAGCAGTTCTTC
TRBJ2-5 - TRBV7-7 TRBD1 CASSRQGVETQYF TGTGCCAGCAGCAGACAGGGGGTGGAGACCCAGTACTTC
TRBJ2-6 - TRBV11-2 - CASSHWVGANVLTF TGTGCCAGCAGCCATTGGGTGGGGGCCAACGTCCTGACTTTC
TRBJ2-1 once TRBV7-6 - CASSSTETKAYNEQFF TGTGCCAGCAGCTCGACAGAAACCAAGGCGTACAATGAGCAGTTCTTC
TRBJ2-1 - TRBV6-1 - CASSEVVRPNEQFF TGTGCCAGCAGTGAAGTGGTCAGGCCCAATGAGCAGTTCTTC
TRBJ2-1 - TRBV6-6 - CASSYSRVYNEQFF TGTGCCAGCAGTTACTCAAGGGTCTACAATGAGCAGTTCTTC
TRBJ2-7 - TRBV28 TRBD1 CASSYPGQEHYEQYF TGTGCCAGCAGTTACCCGGGACAGGAACACTACGAGCAGTACTTC
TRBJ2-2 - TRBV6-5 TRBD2 CASSYPSGRAIGELFF TGTGCCAGCAGTTACCCTAGCGGGAGGGCCATCGGGGAGCTGTTTTTT
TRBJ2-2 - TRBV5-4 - CASSFNGELFF TGTGCCAGCAGCTTCAACGGGGAGCTGTTTTTT
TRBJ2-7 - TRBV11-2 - CASSFWDGHSYEQYF TGTGCCAGCAGCTTCTGGGACGGACACTCCTACGAGCAGTACTTC
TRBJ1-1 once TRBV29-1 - CSVEPYEAFF TGCAGCGTTGAGCCCTATGAAGCTTTCTTT
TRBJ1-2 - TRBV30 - CAWSPGPSPYGYTF TGTGCCTGGAGCCCGGGCCCCTCGCCCTATGGCTACACCTTC
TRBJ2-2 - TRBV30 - CAWGPWQNTGELFF TGTGCCTGGGGACCCTGGCAGAACACCGGGGAGCTGTTTTTT
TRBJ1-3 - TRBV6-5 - CASSYSRGQDTIYF TGTGCCAGCAGTTACTCGAGGGGCCAGGACACCATATATTTT
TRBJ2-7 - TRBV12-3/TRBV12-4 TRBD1 CASSSQQGGEQYF TGTGCCAGCAGTTCGCAACAGGGGGGCGAGCAGTACTTC
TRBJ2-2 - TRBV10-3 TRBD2 CAISLAVGGELFF TGTGCCATCTCGCTAGCGGTCGGCGGGGAGCTGTTTTTT